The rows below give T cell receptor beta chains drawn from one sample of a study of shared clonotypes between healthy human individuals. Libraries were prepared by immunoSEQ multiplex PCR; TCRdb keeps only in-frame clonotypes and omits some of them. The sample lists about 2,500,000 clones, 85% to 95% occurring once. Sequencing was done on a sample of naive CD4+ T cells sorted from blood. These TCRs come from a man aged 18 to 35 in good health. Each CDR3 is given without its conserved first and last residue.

CDR3: ATLSGGVGELF
V: TRBV19

CDR3: ASSLDSGGTSNQPQH
V: TRBV5-6

CDR3: ASSPPGQGAVLETQY
V: TRBV18

CDR3: ASSYRNQETQY
V: TRBV6-5

CDR3: AWGPHNQPQH
V: TRBV30

CDR3: ASENRLAGYNEQF
V: TRBV27

CDR3: ASSRGVNTEAF
V: TRBV18

CDR3: ASSEGGGRTGNTIY
V: TRBV5-4

CDR3: ATARGGTYGYT
V: TRBV28

CDR3: ASSRVAGGSQETQY
V: TRBV5-4

CDR3: ASSAGQGRTQPQH
V: TRBV6-1

CDR3: ASSGGDRGRSTEAF
V: TRBV5-4

CDR3: ASSLGGPWETQY
V: TRBV5-1

CDR3: ASTSRTGNTGELF
V: TRBV7-9

CDR3: ASSLHSGTQETQY
V: TRBV5-5

CDR3: ASSVEGGDFYEQY
V: TRBV2

CDR3: ASREGTEAF
V: TRBV2

CDR3: ATQRGLADEQY
V: TRBV5-4

CDR3: ASSLVQKNNEQF
V: TRBV13

CDR3: ASSLAADRIYEQY
V: TRBV7-2

CDR3: ASSLPTPGGDRAYEQY
V: TRBV7-2

CDR3: ASSYSGGVGEKLF
V: TRBV6-5

CDR3: ASRRTGGDGYT
V: TRBV19